The rows below give T cell receptor beta chains drawn from one sample of a study of blood T cell repertoires in COVID-19. Clones were read by immunoSEQ multiplex PCR, and TCRdb kept only the in-frame ones, dropping some. The sample records around 70,000 clones, more than 70% being singletons. Sequencing was carried out using peripheral blood. Receptors were obtained from a man aged 45-60 years with COVID-19, enrolled during active disease. The CDR3 runs from the conserved cysteine through the conserved F or W. The D gene is left open where the match is weak. Clone size is shown for a subset of rows, as once, few, many or a class of expanded clone.

V	J	D	size	DNA	CDR3
TRBV11-1	TRBJ1-2	NA	NA	TGTGCCAGCAGCTTACAGGGGCCCGCCTATGGCTACACCTTC	CASSLQGPAYGYTF
TRBV2	TRBJ2-1	TRBD1	NA	TGTGCCAGCAGTCCGGACAGGGCCTACAATGAGCAGTTCTTC	CASSPDRAYNEQFF
TRBV19	TRBJ2-7	NA	NA	TGTGCCAGTAGTATCTCAGGTCCCAGCCCCTACGAGCAGTACTTC	CASSISGPSPYEQYF
TRBV19	TRBJ2-4	NA	NA	TGTGCCAGTAGTATTGAAAGGGGAACGTACATTCAGTACTTC	CASSIERGTYIQYF
TRBV11-2	TRBJ1-1	TRBD1	NA	TGTGCCAGCAGCCGAGGGACAGGGGGACCGAACACTGAAGCTTTCTTT	CASSRGTGGPNTEAFF
TRBV29-1	TRBJ1-1	NA	NA	TGCAGCGTTGAGGGCCTGCAAAAAGCTTTCTTT	CSVEGLQKAFF
TRBV3-1/TRBV3-2	TRBJ2-1	NA	NA	TGTGCCAGCAGCCCGTGGGAGTACAATGAGCAGTTCTTC	CASSPWEYNEQFF
TRBV2	TRBJ2-7	TRBD2	NA	TGTGCCAGCACCGGGACTAGCGGGAGGGCCGTTACCTACGAGCAGTACTTC	CASTGTSGRAVTYEQYF
TRBV18	TRBJ2-3	NA	once	TGTGCCAGCTCGGCACGACAGGCGGCAGATACGCAGTATTTT	CASSARQAADTQYF
TRBV4-2	TRBJ2-1	NA	NA	TGTGCCAGCAGCCAGGAGGGGCCGGTCTCCTACAATGAGCAGTTCTTC	CASSQEGPVSYNEQFF
TRBV9	TRBJ2-5	NA	NA	TGTGCCAGCAGCCCCCGTGGTAGCGTTCGAGAGACCCAGTACTTC	CASSPRGSVRETQYF
TRBV5-1	TRBJ2-7	TRBD2	NA	TGCGCCAGCAGCTCTTCGGTGGCGGGAGGTTCCTACGAGCAGTACTTC	CASSSSVAGGSYEQYF
TRBV27	TRBJ1-1	NA	NA	TGTGCCAGCAGCCTAGCCACTGAAGCTTTCTTT	CASSLATEAFF
TRBV14	TRBJ2-3	TRBD1	NA	TGTGCCAGCAGCCAAGATCTTTGGACAGGGGAGACAGATACGCAGTATTTT	CASSQDLWTGETDTQYF
TRBV27	TRBJ2-2	NA	NA	TGTGCCAGCAGTTTCTCTGGGTCCCCAGGGGCGAACACCGGGGAGCTGTTTTTT	CASSFSGSPGANTGELFF
TRBV4-1	TRBJ1-1	NA	NA	TGCGCCAGCAGCCAAGAAAATGGGCCCCGGAACACTGAAGCTTTCTTT	CASSQENGPRNTEAFF
TRBV6-5	TRBJ1-5	TRBD1	NA	TGTGCCAGCATCGTGGACAGGGGTAGCAATCAGCCCCAGCATTTT	CASIVDRGSNQPQHF
TRBV6-4	TRBJ1-1	TRBD1	NA	TGTGCCAGCAGGACGACAGGGGGTATGGGCACTGAAGCTTTCTTT	CASRTTGGMGTEAFF
TRBV18	TRBJ2-5	NA	NA	TGTGCCAGCTCCTTAGGGGTAACAGAGACCCAGTACTTC	CASSLGVTETQYF
TRBV5-4	TRBJ2-7	NA	NA	TGTGCCAGCAGCTCCGGGACAAATTTCTACGAGCAGTACTTC	CASSSGTNFYEQYF
TRBV3-1/TRBV3-2	TRBJ1-2	NA	NA	TGTGCCAGCAGCCCCTGGGGGCCGGTTGGCTACACCTTC	CASSPWGPVGYTF
TRBV21-1	TRBJ1-2	NA	NA	TGTGCCAGCAGCAAATCAGACAGGAAGAACTATGGCTACACCTTC	CASSKSDRKNYGYTF
TRBV3-1/TRBV3-2	TRBJ2-7	TRBD2	NA	TGTGCCAGCAGCGCCGGACTAGCGGGAGTTCTCTACGAGCAGTACTTC	CASSAGLAGVLYEQYF
TRBV11-2	TRBJ2-1	TRBD2	once	TGTGCCAGCAGCTCTACTAGCGGGGGTTACAATGAGCAGTTCTTC	CASSSTSGGYNEQFF